This T cell receptor beta chain is from a study of blood T cell repertoires in COVID-19. Study-level information: Sites across the United States, Italy and Spain contributed samples from acute and convalescent COVID-19.

Profiled with immunoSEQ multiplex PCR; TCRdb holds only in-frame clones, not every one. This table holds some 51,000 clones, over 75% found once. From germline, CDR1 is MRHNA and CDR2 SNTAGT. The CDR3 extends over 14 amino acids. Deletions cut 3 bases from V and 10 bases from J, with 13 bases between. J is TRBJ1-6 and V is TRBV6-4, with D perhaps matching TRBD1 (5 bases). The receptor's source is a man aged 35 to 55 with acute or convalescent COVID-19. The sample comprised peripheral blood. CDR3 region: CASSEGPEGSPLHF. The CDR3 DNA is TGTGCCAGCAGTGAGGGGCCCGAAGGCTCACCCCTCCACTTT.